The 9 T cell receptor beta chains given below trace back to one sample, sequenced in a study of shared clonotypes between healthy human individuals. The method was immunoSEQ multiplex PCR; TCRdb's version includes in-frame clones alone and lacks a portion of them. The sample contains hundreds of thousands of clones, almost 97% of which appear only once. Sequencing was done on a sample of naive CD4+ T cells sorted from blood. Subset here: CD45RA+ positively selected. The source of these receptors is a woman aged 25 to 39 in good health.

This chain connects TRBV29-1 to TRBJ2-5; TRBD1 matches 8 bases. The V gene end was trimmed by 5 bases and the J gene end by 11 bases; junction bases not matched to a gene: 4. The length of the CDR3 is 10 residues. Germline CDR1 is SQVTM and CDR2 is ANQGSEA. The CDR3 sequence is CSVRQGIQYF. DNA for the CDR3: TGCAGCGTTAGACAGGGGATTCAGTACTTC.

In DNA form, the CDR3 reads TGTGCCAGCAGTCGACAGACACAAAAACTGTTTTTT. This encodes CASSRQTQKLFF. The chain combines TRBV28 with TRBJ1-4; D may be TRBD1 (5 bases). In germline, CDR1 is MDHEN, CDR2 SYDVKM. Trimming removed 5 bases from V and 9 bases from J, with 10 bases in between. This CDR3 is 12 amino acids long.

The chain is built from TRBV27 and TRBJ2-1, with 7 bases that match TRBD2. The CDR3 is made up of 16 amino acids. The V gene's germline CDR1 is MNHEY and CDR2 SMNVEV (reference sequence). V trimming: 5 bases; J trimming: 2 bases; junction bases outside the gene matches: 9. CDR3 sequence reads: CASSHIWGGAYNEQFF. The CDR3 DNA reads TGTGCCAGCAGTCATATATGGGGAGGGGCCTACAATGAGCAGTTCTTC.

This clone was detected once. The J gene is TRBJ1-3, the V gene TRBV2; D is unclear. The CDR3 is 14 residues long. V was pared by 7 bases and J by 1 base, with 11 bases between. Germline-derived CDR1 and CDR2 are SNHLY and FYNNEI. The DNA for the CDR3 is TGTGCCAGCAACCTGGGCGGGTCTGGAAACACCATATATTTT. Protein sequence: CASNLGGSGNTIYF.

V is TRBV5-5 and J is TRBJ2-7, with a tentative D call TRBD2 (6 bases). Trimming pared 1 base from V and 8 bases from J, leaving 16 bases between. The CDR3 extends over 14 amino acids. CDR1 is SGHKS and CDR2 is YYEKEE in the germline V gene (reference sequence). The CDR3 protein is CASSLFIQTRKQYF. CDR3 bases: TGTGCCAGCAGCTTGTTTATACAGACTAGGAAGCAGTACTTC.

V usage is TRBV7-9 and J usage is TRBJ2-3; tentatively, D is TRBD1 (6 bases). Trimming pared 5 bases from V and 2 bases from J, leaving 11 bases between. Germline V gene sequence: CDR1 SEHNR, CDR2 FQNEAQ (reference sequence). CDR3 length equals 14 residues. This chain's CDR3 is CASSPGQITDTQYF. As DNA, the CDR3 is TGTGCCAGCAGCCCTGGACAGATCACAGATACGCAGTATTTT.

The rearrangement joins TRBV6-1 to TRBJ2-7; D gene uncertain. Germline V gives CDR1 MNHNS, CDR2 SASEGT. Trimming took off 7 bases at V and 6 bases at J, with 19 bases between the two ends. This CDR3 region has 14 residues. This CDR3 is CASKAPPEPGEQYF. The CDR3 nucleotides are TGTGCCAGCAAAGCCCCCCCTGAACCGGGCGAGCAGTACTTC.

This clone was picked up one time. The chain combines TRBV15 with TRBJ1-2; no clear D. The V end lost 5 bases, the J end lost 0 bases, and 10 bases lay between the germline ends. There are 14 residues in the CDR3. Germline CDR1 and CDR2: LNHNV and YYDKDF (reference sequence). This chain's CDR3 is CATSAGSTNYGYTF. CDR3 coding DNA: TGTGCCACCAGCGCAGGCAGTACTAACTATGGCTACACCTTC. Complete variable domain (other parts from reference TRBV15 and TRBJ1-2): DAMVIQNPRYQVTQFGKPVTLSCSQTLNHNVMYWYQQKSSQAPKLLFHYYDKDFNNEADTPDNFQSRRPNTSFCFLDIRSPGLGDTAMYLCATSAGSTNYGYTFGSGTRLTVV.

The chain is built from TRBV2 and TRBJ2-5; D perhaps matches TRBD1 (6 bases). Germline-derived CDR1 and CDR2 are SNHLY and FYNNEI. Trimming pared 7 bases from V and 1 base from J, leaving 16 bases between. This CDR3 comprises 15 residues. The CDR3 is CASKTKTGIQETQYF. The CDR3 bases are TGTGCCAGCAAGACGAAGACAGGCATCCAAGAGACCCAGTACTTC.